These 7 T cell receptor beta chains share one sample of origin, sequenced in a study of T cells in Graves' hyperthyroidism and ophthalmopathy. TCR beta CDR3 sequences were amplified from RNA transcripts. The TCR CDR3 first-round RT-PCR relied on the HTBI primer set. TCRdb passed the multiplex PCR reads through MiXCR, listing each CDR3 protein once. The repertoire has over 700,000 distinct CDR3 sequences, 35% of them found once; the top ten carry 30% to 40%. Sequences were obtained from blood. All receptors come from a woman between 40 and 55 years old with Graves' hyperthyroidism.

The J gene is TRBJ1-2, the V gene TRBV7-2, with TRBD1 matching over 7 bases. V lost 3 bases, J lost 8 bases, and 6 bases stayed unmatched. CDR3 size: 13 residues. Germline assignment: CDR1 SGHTA and CDR2 FQGNSA. Written as DNA, the CDR3 is TGTGCCAGCAGCTTCCGGACAGGTGAGGGCTACACCTTC. As protein: CASSFRTGEGYTF.

This clonotype was seen only a few times. The V call is TRBV12-5, the J call TRBJ1-1, with TRBD1 matching 9 bases. V trimming: 5 bases; J trimming: 5 bases; junction bases outside the gene matches: 6. The CDR3 is 14 amino acids. Germline V gene data show CDR1 as LGHNT and CDR2 as FRNRAP. In DNA, the CDR3 is TGTGCTAGTGGTCCTGACAGGGGGATTACTGAAGCTTTCTTT. Its protein is CASGPDRGITEAFF.

The rearrangement joins TRBV10-2 to TRBJ2-2, with 12 bases aligning to TRBD2. Germline CDR1 is WSHSY and CDR2 is SAAADI. This CDR3 has 16 residues. V shed 0 bases and J 7 bases; nucleotides not matched to a gene: 3. As DNA, the CDR3 is TGCGCCAGCAGTGAGTCGACTAGCGGGGGCCTCGGGGAGCTGTTTTTT. It is translated as CASSESTSGGLGELFF.

V usage is TRBV29-1 and J usage is TRBJ1-2; TRBD1 agrees at 8 bases. Germline V CDR1 and CDR2: SQVTM, ANQGSEA. V dropped 4 bases and J dropped 3; count of bases not matched to a gene: 19. CDR3 length: 18 residues. The CDR3 reads CSVVLSSHRQGFYYGYTF. In DNA form, the CDR3 reads TGCAGCGTTGTCTTATCATCGCACAGACAGGGGTTCTACTATGGCTACACCTTC.

The chain carries TRBV7-9 and TRBJ2-7; TRBD1 aligns across 7 bases. The tail of the sequence fits TRBJ2-1 better, so the J call may be wrong. This CDR3 has 13 residues. The V gene's germline CDR1 is SEHNR and CDR2 FQNEAQ (reference sequence). The CDR3 reads CASSLQTGREQFF. The CDR3, as DNA: TGTGCCAGCAGCTTACAGACAGGGCGAGAGCAGTTCTTC.

This clonotype has only a few counts. V is TRBV19 and J is TRBJ1-1, with D tentatively TRBD1 (5 bases). The germline CDR1 and CDR2 sequences are LNHDA and SQIVND (reference sequence). The CDR3 is 13 residues long. V dropped 3 bases and J dropped 6 bases, with 11 bases sitting between them. The CDR3 loop reads CASSIGGRAEAFF. CDR3 sequence (DNA): TGTGCCAGTAGTATCGGGGGTAGGGCTGAAGCTTTCTTT.

The V gene is TRBV20-1, the J gene TRBJ1-1; perhaps TRBD1 as D (6 bases). V lost 3 bases and J 4 bases, leaving 12 bases between the germline ends. Germline loops: CDR1 DFQATT, CDR2 SNEGSKA (reference sequence). There are 13 residues in the CDR3. The CDR3 loop reads CSASRQDGTEAFF. CDR3 nucleotides: TGCAGTGCTAGTAGACAGGACGGCACTGAAGCTTTCTTT.